The present T cell receptor beta chain was sequenced within a study of response to subunit inactivated influenza vaccine. The CDR3 length is 15 residues. The trim removed 10 bases at V and 5 bases at J, leaving 15 bases unmatched. The germline gives CDR1 SGHAT, CDR2 FQNNGV. This clonotype was seen many times. TCRdb recomputed calls from the RT-PCR reads with MiXCR, one row per CDR3 protein. Of about 500,000 distinct CDR3 sequences in the sample, approximately 7.3% were seen once. The rearrangement links TRBV11-2 to TRBJ2-5; TRBD2 matches 8 bases. The receptor was derived from a man aged 50-75 years who received an inactivated influenza vaccine. This sample comprised PBMCs from blood, obtained about 23 months after vaccination. The CDR3 sequence: CATNTRGLDAETQYF. CDR3 nucleotide sequence: TGTGCCACCAACACGAGGGGACTAGATGCGGAGACCCAGTACTTC.